This T cell receptor (beta chain) is from a study of shared clonotypes between healthy human individuals. Assay used: immunoSEQ multiplex PCR; TCRdb lists only in-frame clones, some missing. The data hold about 510,000 clones, with over 75% observed a single time. None of the donors, who were healthy HIV-negative adults, had recently had acute infections or vaccinations. Concerning this clone itself: This sample includes further DNA sequences coding for the same CDR3.

This receptor was taken from a woman aged 40 to 49 in good health. Some clones in this sample may be carry-over from other donors' samples. Source material: PBMCs.

The CDR3 loop is CASSMAGYEQYF. CDR3 DNA sequence: TGTGCCAGTAGTATGGCAGGCTACGAGCAGTACTTC. The chain couples TRBV19 to TRBJ2-7, with unresolved D. Germline V lookup: CDR1 LNHDA, CDR2 SQIVND (reference sequence). This CDR3 spans 12 amino acids. With 3 bases removed from V and 3 bases from J, the gap between germline ends came to 6 bases. Full variable domain (outside the CDR3, taken from reference TRBV19 and TRBJ2-7): DGGITQSPKYLFRKEGQNVTLSCEQNLNHDAMYWYRQDPGQGLRLIYYSQIVNDFQKGDIAEGYSVSREKKESFPLTVTSAQKNPTAFYLCASSMAGYEQYFGPGTRLTVT.